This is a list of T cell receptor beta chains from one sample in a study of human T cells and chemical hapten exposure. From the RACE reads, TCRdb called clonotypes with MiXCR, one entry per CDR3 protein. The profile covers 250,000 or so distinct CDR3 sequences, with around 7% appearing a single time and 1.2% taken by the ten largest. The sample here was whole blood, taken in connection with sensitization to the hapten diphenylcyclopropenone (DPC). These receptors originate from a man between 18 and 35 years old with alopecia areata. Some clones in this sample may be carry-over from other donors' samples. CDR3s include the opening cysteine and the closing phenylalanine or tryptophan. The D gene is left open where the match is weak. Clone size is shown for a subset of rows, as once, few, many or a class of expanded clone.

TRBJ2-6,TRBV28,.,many,CASSIAISGANVLTF,TGTGCCAGCAGTATAGCTATCTCTGGGGCCAACGTCCTGACTTTC
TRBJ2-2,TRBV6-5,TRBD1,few,CAIQGASGELFF,TGTGCCATCCAGGGGGCTTCCGGGGAGCTGTTTTTT
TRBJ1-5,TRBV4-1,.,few,CASSHPAQNQPQHF,TGCGCCAGCAGCCATCCGGCCCAAAATCAGCCCCAGCATTTT
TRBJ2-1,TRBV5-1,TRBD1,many,CASSLGDRVFGDRFF,TGCGCCAGCAGCTTGGGGGACAGGGTCTTCGGGGATCGGTTCTTC
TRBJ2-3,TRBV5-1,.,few,CASSPALTTDTQYF,TGCGCCAGCAGCCCAGCCTTGACGACAGATACGCAGTATTTT
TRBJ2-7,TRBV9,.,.,CASSVEGTPAYEQYF,TGTGCCAGCAGCGTAGAAGGGACACCAGCCTACGAGCAGTACTTC
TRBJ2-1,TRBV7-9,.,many,CASSLGMVGSYNEQFF,TGTGCCAGCAGCTTAGGAATGGTGGGATCGTACAATGAGCAGTTCTTC
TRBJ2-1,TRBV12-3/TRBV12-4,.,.,CASSPPWGALGYNEQFF,TGTGCCAGCAGCCCCCCCTGGGGGGCCCTGGGTTACAATGAGCAGTTCTTC
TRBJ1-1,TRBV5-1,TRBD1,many,CASSSEGTDTEAFF,TGCGCCAGCAGCTCGGAAGGGACAGACACTGAAGCTTTCTTT
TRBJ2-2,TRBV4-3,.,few,CASSHTHRGTGELFF,TGCGCCAGCAGCCACACACATAGGGGCACCGGGGAGCTGTTTTTT
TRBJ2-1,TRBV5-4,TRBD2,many,CASSLTSGTYNEQFF,TGTGCCAGCAGCTTGACTAGCGGCACCTACAATGAGCAGTTCTTC
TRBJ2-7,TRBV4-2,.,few,CASSQDGHGSYEQYF,TGTGCCAGCAGCCAAGATGGGCATGGGTCCTACGAGCAGTACTTC
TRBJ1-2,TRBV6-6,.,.,CASSYFPGPSVNYGYTF,TGTGCCAGCAGTTATTTCCCAGGACCCAGTGTCAACTATGGCTACACCTTC
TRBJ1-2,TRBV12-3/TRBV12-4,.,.,CASSLGGTVYGYTF,TGTGCCAGCAGTTTAGGGGGAACCGTCTATGGCTACACCTTC
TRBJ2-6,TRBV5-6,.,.,CASSLIAAAGANVLTF,TGTGCCAGCAGCTTGATCGCCGCAGCTGGGGCCAACGTCCTGACTTTC
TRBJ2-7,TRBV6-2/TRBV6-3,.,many,CASIKSASYEQYF,TGTGCCAGCATTAAGTCCGCTTCCTACGAGCAGTACTTC
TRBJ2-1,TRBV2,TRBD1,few,CASSGQGGHEQFF,TGTGCCAGCAGTGGACAGGGGGGTCATGAGCAGTTCTTC
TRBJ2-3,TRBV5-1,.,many,CASSPGLQNTDTQYF,TGCGCCAGCAGCCCTGGCTTACAGAACACAGATACGCAGTATTTT
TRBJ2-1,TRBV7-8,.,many,CASSSTSRSYNEQFF,TGTGCCAGCAGCAGTACTAGCCGCTCCTACAATGAGCAGTTCTTC
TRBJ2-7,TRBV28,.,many,CASLARGGSYEQYF,TGTGCCAGTTTAGCCCGAGGGGGCTCCTACGAGCAGTACTTC
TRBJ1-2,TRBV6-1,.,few,CASSAGMGYGYTF,TGTGCCAGCAGTGCGGGGATGGGCTATGGCTACACCTTC
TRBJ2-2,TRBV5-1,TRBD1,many,CASSPQGTGELFF,TGCGCCAGCAGCCCACAGGGGACCGGGGAGCTGTTTTTT
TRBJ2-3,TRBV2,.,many,CASSEGVGGTDTQYF,TGTGCCAGCAGTGAGGGGGTAGGGGGCACAGATACGCAGTATTTT
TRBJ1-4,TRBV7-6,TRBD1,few,CASSFGQGAHEKLFF,TGTGCCAGCAGCTTTGGACAGGGGGCGCATGAAAAACTGTTTTTT
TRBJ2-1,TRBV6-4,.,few,CASRYLNEQFF,TGTGCCAGCAGATATCTCAATGAGCAGTTCTTC
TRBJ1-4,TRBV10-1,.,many,CASSETGSNEKLFF,TGCGCCAGCAGTGAAACGGGTAGTAATGAAAAACTGTTTTTT
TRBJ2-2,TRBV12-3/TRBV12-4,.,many,CASRLAVGLTGELFF,TGTGCCAGCAGGCTTGCAGTGGGGCTCACCGGGGAGCTGTTTTTT
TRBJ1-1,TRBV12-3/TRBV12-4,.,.,CASMFSEAFF,TGTGCCAGCATGTTTAGCGAAGCTTTCTTT
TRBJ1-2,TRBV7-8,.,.,CASSFLSWGTYGYTF,TGTGCCAGCAGCTTCTTGTCCTGGGGGACCTATGGCTACACCTTC
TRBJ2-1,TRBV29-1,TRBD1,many,CSVESGGMGNEQFF,TGCAGCGTTGAATCAGGGGGCATGGGGAATGAGCAGTTCTTC
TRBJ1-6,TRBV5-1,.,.,CASSLAVLGLNNSPLHF,TGCGCCAGCAGCTTGGCCGTGTTGGGCCTTAATAATTCACCCCTCCACTTT
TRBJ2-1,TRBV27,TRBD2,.,CASSPVSGGAGEQFF,TGTGCCAGCAGTCCAGTTAGCGGGGGGGCTGGTGAGCAGTTCTTC
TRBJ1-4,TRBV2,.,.,CASSPTGRVLFF,TGTGCCAGCAGTCCGACGGGGCGGGTACTGTTTTTT
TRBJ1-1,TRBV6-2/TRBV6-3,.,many,CASIDRSGATEAFF,TGTGCCAGCATTGACCGATCTGGGGCGACTGAAGCTTTCTTT
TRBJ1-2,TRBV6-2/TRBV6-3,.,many,CASTQFFYGYTF,TGTGCCAGCACCCAGTTCTTCTATGGCTACACCTTC
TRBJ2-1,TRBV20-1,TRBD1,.,CSARKPGTGVYNEQFF,TGCAGTGCTAGAAAACCCGGGACAGGGGTCTACAATGAGCAGTTCTTC
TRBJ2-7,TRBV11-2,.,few,CASRQLRSYEQYF,TGTGCCAGCAGGCAGCTCCGCTCCTACGAGCAGTACTTC
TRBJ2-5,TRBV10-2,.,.,CASNPGQAGRETQYF,TGCGCCAGCAACCCGGGCCAGGCGGGGCGAGAGACCCAGTACTTC
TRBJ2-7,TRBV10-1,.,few,CASRYEQYF,TGCGCCAGCAGATACGAGCAGTACTTC
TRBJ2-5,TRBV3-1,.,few,CASSQEGRLKETQYF,TGTGCCAGCAGCCAAGAGGGGAGGTTAAAGGAGACCCAGTACTTC
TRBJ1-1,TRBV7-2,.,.,CASSNGRGRRDEAFF,TGTGCCAGCAGCAATGGGCGGGGGCGCCGGGATGAAGCTTTCTTT
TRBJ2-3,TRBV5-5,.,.,CASSYYGRSTDTQYF,TGTGCCAGCAGCTACTACGGACGGAGCACAGATACGCAGTATTTT
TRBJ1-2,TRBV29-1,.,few,CSVELGDTTSRYTF,TGCAGCGTTGAATTGGGGGACACGACTTCTCGCTACACCTTC
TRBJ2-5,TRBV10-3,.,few,CAISLGQLQATQYF,TGTGCCATCAGCCTCGGACAGCTACAAGCGACCCAGTACTTC
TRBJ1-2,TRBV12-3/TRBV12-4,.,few,CASSLPGRGYGYTF,TGTGCCAGCAGTCTCCCCGGTAGGGGCTATGGCTACACCTTC
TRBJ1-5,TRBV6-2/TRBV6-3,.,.,CVSSYSGQTNQPQHF,TGTGTCAGCAGTTACTCGGGGCAGACCAATCAGCCCCAGCATTTT
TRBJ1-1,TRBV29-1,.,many,CSGRDRVATEAFF,TGCAGCGGCAGAGACCGGGTTGCTACTGAAGCTTTCTTT
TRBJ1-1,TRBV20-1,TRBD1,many,CSARRWTGPIMNTEAFF,TGCAGTGCTAGAAGGTGGACAGGACCTATCATGAACACTGAAGCTTTCTTT
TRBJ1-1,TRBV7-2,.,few,CASSLVVVNTEAFF,TGTGCCAGCAGCTTAGTAGTCGTAAACACTGAAGCTTTCTTT
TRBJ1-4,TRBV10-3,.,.,CAIGGQTNEKLFF,TGTGCCATCGGAGGGCAAACTAATGAAAAACTGTTTTTT
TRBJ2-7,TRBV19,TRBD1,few,CASGLTGGAESYEQYF,TGTGCCAGTGGGTTGACAGGGGGCGCAGAGTCCTACGAGCAGTACTTC
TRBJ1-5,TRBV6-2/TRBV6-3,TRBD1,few,CASSSLRRGAQPQHF,TGTGCCAGCAGTTCTCTCCGCAGGGGGGCTCAGCCCCAGCATTTT
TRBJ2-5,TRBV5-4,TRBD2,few,CASSGLAGGPETQYF,TGTGCCAGCAGCGGACTAGCGGGGGGGCCAGAGACCCAGTACTTC
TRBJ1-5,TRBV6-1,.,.,CASLNSLSNQPQHF,TGTGCCAGCCTGAACAGCCTTAGCAATCAGCCCCAGCATTTT
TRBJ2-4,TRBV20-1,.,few,CSAGAGEAKNIQYF,TGCAGTGCTGGGGCAGGGGAAGCCAAAAACATTCAGTACTTC
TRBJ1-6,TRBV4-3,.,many,CASSQDLRTVASPLHF,TGCGCCAGCAGCCAAGATCTTAGGACAGTAGCTTCACCCCTCCACTTT
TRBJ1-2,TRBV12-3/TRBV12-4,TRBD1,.,CASSLTTGGIVGYTF,TGTGCCAGCAGTTTAACGACAGGGGGGATTGTGGGCTACACCTTC